This is a list of T cell receptor beta chains from one sample in a study of spatial heterogeneity in lung cancer. TCRdb reprocessed the 5' RACE reads with MiXCR, giving one entry per CDR3 protein. The repertoire holds roughly 120,000 distinct CDR3 sequences, more than 9% seen once, with roughly 17% in the top ten. Material: PBMCs, obtained at follow-up. All receptors come from a male donor with early-stage non-small cell lung cancer. CDR3s include the opening cysteine and the closing phenylalanine or tryptophan. A D gene is named only where the DNA matches it firmly. Expanded clones get a size class; other rows say once, few or many, or leave the size out.

>TRBV28|-|TRBJ1-5|-
CASTLEGSNQPQHF
TGTGCCAGCACCTTAGAGGGAAGCAATCAGCCCCAGCATTTT
>TRBV10-3|TRBD1|TRBJ2-1|-
CAISGAGGTYNEQFF
TGTGCCATCAGTGGGGCAGGGGGCACCTACAATGAGCAGTTCTTC
>TRBV6-1|TRBD1|TRBJ2-5|-
CASSARQGYQETQYF
TGTGCCAGCAGTGCCCGACAGGGTTACCAAGAGACCCAGTACTTC
>TRBV28|-|TRBJ2-3|-
CASGWLGGKYF
TGTGCCAGCGGGTGGCTTGGGGGAAAGTATTTT
>TRBV12-3/TRBV12-4|TRBD2|TRBJ2-7|few
CASSSRRLAGSSYEQYF
TGTGCCAGCAGTTCTCGAAGACTAGCGGGGTCTTCCTACGAGCAGTACTTC
>TRBV4-3|-|TRBJ2-7|once
CASSQETAAYEQYF
TGCGCCAGCAGCCAAGAGACAGCCGCCTACGAGCAGTACTTC
>TRBV30|-|TRBJ2-7|-
CAWSGGSYEQYF
TGTGCCTGGAGTGGCGGGTCCTACGAGCAGTACTTC
>TRBV5-5|-|TRBJ1-5|-
CASSFIGGREPQHF
TGTGCCAGCAGCTTCATTGGGGGCCGAGAGCCCCAGCATTTT
>TRBV7-3|-|TRBJ1-2|-
CASSTGGHSEGYTF
TGTGCCAGCAGCACCGGGGGCCATTCGGAAGGCTACACCTTC
>TRBV7-9|-|TRBJ1-4|few
CASSFGTYEKLFF
TGTGCCAGCAGCTTTGGGACCTATGAAAAACTGTTTTTT
>TRBV7-2|-|TRBJ1-2|-
CASSLGAVYGYTF
TGTGCCAGCAGCTTAGGGGCCGTCTATGGCTACACCTTC
>TRBV29-1|-|TRBJ1-1|many
CSARNTEAFF
TGCAGCGCTAGGAACACTGAAGCTTTCTTT
>TRBV5-6|-|TRBJ1-1|-
CASSLLVNTEAFF
TGTGCCAGCAGCTTGCTGGTGAACACTGAAGCTTTCTTT
>TRBV27|-|TRBJ1-6|many
CASSLTWEGISPLHF
TGTGCCAGCAGTCTAACCTGGGAGGGCATTTCACCCCTCCACTTT
>TRBV4-2|TRBD2|TRBJ2-5|few
CASSQALAGGLETQYF
TGTGCCAGCAGCCAAGCGTTAGCGGGGGGGCTCGAGACCCAGTACTTC
>TRBV7-2|-|TRBJ1-1|few
CASSLEVGGRFF
TGTGCCAGCAGCTTAGAGGTCGGAGGGCGATTCTTT
>TRBV24-1|-|TRBJ2-1|few
CATSDPGRNNEQFF
TGTGCCACCAGTGACCCGGGACGGAACAATGAGCAGTTCTTC
>TRBV18|-|TRBJ2-5|few
CASSSRQAQETQYF
TGTGCCAGCTCATCACGACAGGCCCAAGAGACCCAGTACTTC
>TRBV11-2|-|TRBJ2-1|few
CASSLRQRSSYNEQFF
TGTGCCAGCAGCTTACGTCAGAGGAGCTCCTACAATGAGCAGTTCTTC
>TRBV10-1|TRBD1|TRBJ1-5|few
CATRGSRQPQHF
TGCGCCACCAGGGGGTCCCGACAGCCCCAGCATTTT
>TRBV4-1|-|TRBJ2-5|few
CASSLQGFPQETQYF
TGCGCCAGCAGCTTGCAGGGGTTTCCCCAAGAGACCCAGTACTTC
>TRBV28|-|TRBJ1-2|many
CASSLDSNYGYTF
TGTGCCAGCAGTCTCGACAGTAACTATGGCTACACCTTC
>TRBV7-2|-|TRBJ2-1|few
CASSPDTAGNEQFF
TGTGCCAGCAGCCCGGACACGGCAGGCAATGAGCAGTTCTTC
>TRBV28|TRBD1|TRBJ2-2|many
CASSLSLRTGSNTGELFF
TGTGCCAGCAGTTTAAGCCTGAGGACAGGGTCGAACACCGGGGAGCTGTTTTTT
>TRBV28|TRBD2|TRBJ2-1|few
CATGGGYNEQFF
TGTGCCACGGGCGGGGGCTACAATGAGCAGTTCTTC
>TRBV10-3|-|TRBJ1-6|-
CAISVGNNSPLHF
TGTGCCATCAGTGTGGGGAATAATTCACCCCTCCACTTT
>TRBV4-3|-|TRBJ2-3|-
CASSQARPGNTDTQYF
TGCGCCAGCAGCCAAGCGAGGCCAGGGAACACAGATACGCAGTATTTT
>TRBV5-1|-|TRBJ1-2|many
CASSLAGRSGYTF
TGCGCCAGCAGCTTGGCAGGGAGAAGTGGCTACACCTTC
>TRBV19|TRBD1|TRBJ1-4|few
CASSINRGSEKLFF
TGTGCCAGTAGTATCAACAGGGGATCGGAAAAACTGTTTTTT
>TRBV30|-|TRBJ2-3|few
CAWSVVPFTDTQYF
TGTGCCTGGAGTGTAGTACCGTTCACAGATACGCAGTATTTT
>TRBV5-4|-|TRBJ2-5|-
CASSLITAQETQYF
TGTGCCAGCAGCTTGATCACAGCCCAAGAGACCCAGTACTTC
>TRBV28|TRBD1|TRBJ1-1|-
CASSRYRGPGTEAFF
TGTGCCAGCAGTCGGTACAGGGGGCCTGGCACTGAAGCTTTCTTT
>TRBV28|-|TRBJ1-1|-
CASSLRGLGTEAFF
TGTGCCAGCAGTTTACGCGGACTGGGGACTGAAGCTTTCTTT
>TRBV12-3/TRBV12-4|-|TRBJ1-5|-
CASSLQGQPQHF
TGTGCCAGCAGTTTGCAGGGTCAGCCCCAGCATTTT
>TRBV13|TRBD1|TRBJ1-6|few
CASSRREGAGSPLHF
TGTGCCAGCAGCCGCCGTGAGGGGGCCGGTTCACCCCTCCACTTT
>TRBV3-1|-|TRBJ2-1|few
CASSQDRAGEQFF
TGTGCCAGCAGCCAAGATCGGGCGGGTGAGCAGTTCTTC
>TRBV4-3|-|TRBJ2-1|many
CASSQDRYDEQFF
TGCGCCAGCAGCCAAGACCGATATGATGAGCAGTTCTTC
>TRBV14|-|TRBJ2-2|few
CASSQELATGELFF
TGTGCCAGCAGCCAAGAGTTGGCCACCGGGGAGCTGTTTTTT
>TRBV28|-|TRBJ2-7|few
CASSSGSSYEQYF
TGTGCCAGCAGTTCGGGAAGCTCCTACGAGCAGTACTTC
>TRBV4-1|-|TRBJ2-5|few
CASSQDRIETQYF
TGCGCCAGCAGCCAAGACAGAATAGAGACCCAGTACTTC
>TRBV3-1|-|TRBJ1-5|many
CASSHGLNQPQHF
TGTGCCAGCAGCCACGGACTTAATCAGCCCCAGCATTTT
>TRBV27|-|TRBJ1-6|-
CASSLNSGAYNSPLHF
TGTGCCAGCAGTTTAAACTCTGGGGCCTATAATTCACCCCTCCACTTT
>TRBV20-1|TRBD2|TRBJ2-1|-
CSARDLRLRSGGRNEQFF
TGCAGTGCTAGAGATTTGAGGCTGAGGAGCGGGGGTCGGAATGAGCAGTTCTTC
>TRBV28|TRBD1|TRBJ2-1|-
CASSLPGQGKFF
TGTGCCAGCAGCTTACCGGGACAGGGGAAGTTCTTC
>TRBV10-3|TRBD1|TRBJ1-5|-
CAISQDRSGNQPQHF
TGTGCCATCAGCCAGGACAGGTCAGGCAATCAGCCCCAGCATTTT
>TRBV21-1|-|TRBJ1-2|few
CASSKGTGLRGYTF
TGTGCCAGCAGCAAAGGCACGGGGCTAAGAGGCTACACCTTC
>TRBV7-2|-|TRBJ1-1|few
CASSRLTRNTEAFF
TGTGCCAGCAGCAGACTGACACGGAACACTGAAGCTTTCTTT
>TRBV14|TRBD1|TRBJ2-1|-
CASSLGTVSSYNEQFF
TGTGCCAGCAGCCTGGGGACAGTCAGCTCCTACAATGAGCAGTTCTTC
>TRBV20-1|-|TRBJ1-2|many
CSASYGYTF
TGCAGTGCTAGTTATGGCTACACCTTC
>TRBV28|-|TRBJ2-7|few
CASKASSYEQYF
TGTGCCAGCAAGGCGAGCTCCTACGAGCAGTACTTC
>TRBV29-1|-|TRBJ2-2|many
CSVVDREGTGELFF
TGCAGCGTGGTCGACAGGGAGGGTACCGGGGAGCTGTTTTTT
>TRBV7-2|-|TRBJ1-1|-
CASSLQRETEAFF
TGTGCCAGCAGCTTACAGAGGGAGACTGAAGCTTTCTTT
>TRBV6-5|-|TRBJ2-7|few
CASRSTGRSYF
TGTGCCAGCAGGTCCACCGGGCGTTCGTACTTC
>TRBV5-5|-|TRBJ2-5|few
CASSLDNHQETQYF
TGTGCCAGCAGCTTGGACAATCACCAAGAGACCCAGTACTTC
>TRBV7-2|-|TRBJ2-1|-
CASSLAYFRTSSYNEQFF
TGTGCCAGCAGCTTAGCCTACTTTAGGACGAGTTCCTACAATGAGCAGTTCTTC
>TRBV6-5|-|TRBJ1-4|few
CASSYGRGAYEKLFF
TGTGCCAGCAGTTACGGTCGGGGGGCGTATGAAAAACTGTTTTTT
>TRBV11-2|TRBD1|TRBJ2-5|-
CASSLDRYQETQYF
TGTGCCAGCAGCCTGGACAGGTACCAAGAGACCCAGTACTTC